These T cell receptor beta chains were read from a single sample in a study of T-cell memory formation after mild COVID-19. Each CDR3 protein gets one entry after TCRdb re-called the 5' RACE reads with MiXCR. The sample comprises roughly 380,000 distinct CDR3 sequences, approximately 29% of which are singletons, and roughly 12% rests with the top ten. Sequences were obtained from PBMCs or a T cell subset sorted from them (not recorded which). These receptors came from an adult woman who had mild COVID-19 (a few samples of this study predate the infection). Cell type and time point are not known. Both conserved end residues are part of each CDR3. D genes are given only for firm matches. A clone size is listed for some rows: how often the clone was seen (once, few, many), or a class if it is expanded.

v_gene	j_gene	abundance	d_gene	CDR3nt	CDR3aa
TRBV5-1	TRBJ2-1	-	-	TGCGCCAGCAGCTTAGTGGGGGACGGTGAGCAGTTCTTC	CASSLVGDGEQFF
TRBV20-1	TRBJ2-7	-	-	TGCAGTGCTAGAGAAGACAGGATCTACGAGCAGTACTTC	CSAREDRIYEQYF
TRBV23-1	TRBJ1-5	few	-	TGCGCCAGCAGTCAATGGGACCTCGAAGGGCATTTT	CASSQWDLEGHF
TRBV5-1	TRBJ1-6	few	-	TGCGCCAGCAGCCAGGGACCTTCGAGCTCCTATAATTCACCCCTCCACTTT	CASSQGPSSSYNSPLHF
TRBV11-3	TRBJ1-2	-	-	TGTGCCAGCAGCCGTGGGACACCTTATGGCTACACCTTC	CASSRGTPYGYTF
TRBV11-3	TRBJ2-1	-	-	TGTGCCAGCAGCTCCGAAGGGGGGCTGGTGAATGAGCAGTTCTTC	CASSSEGGLVNEQFF
TRBV12-3/TRBV12-4	TRBJ1-1	-	-	TGTGCCAGCAGGGAATCTTTAGGGGGACGGAATTACGATATGTGGCGTACTGAAGCTTTCTTT	CASRESLGGRNYDMWRTEAFF
TRBV3-1	TRBJ1-5	few	-	TGTGCCAGCAGCCAAGGGACTCCTTACAATCAGCCCCAGCATTTT	CASSQGTPYNQPQHF
TRBV5-1	TRBJ2-1	few	TRBD2	TGCGCCAGCAGACGTACCGGGACTAGCGGGAGTGGGAATGAGCAGTTCTTC	CASRRTGTSGSGNEQFF
TRBV7-2	TRBJ2-1	-	TRBD2	TGTGCCAGCAGCCCCGGGGGGCCTAGCGGGAGGCGAGGTGAGCAGTTCTTC	CASSPGGPSGRRGEQFF
TRBV12-3/TRBV12-4	TRBJ2-7	-	-	TGTGCCAGCAGTCCACCGGGACGGACCTACGAGCAGTACTTC	CASSPPGRTYEQYF
TRBV4-2	TRBJ2-7	-	-	TGTGCCAGCAGCCGGGAACAGGGTCAAGGAGGCTACGAGCAGTACTTC	CASSREQGQGGYEQYF
TRBV5-1	TRBJ2-1	few	-	TGCGCCAGCAGCCTCGACAGTGCATTACGAAATGAGCAGTTCTTC	CASSLDSALRNEQFF
TRBV12-3/TRBV12-4	TRBJ2-1	-	-	TGTGCCAGCAGTTTATTGGAGAGCAATGAGCAGTTCTTC	CASSLLESNEQFF
TRBV12-3/TRBV12-4	TRBJ1-1	-	-	TGTGCCAGCAGTCTTCACCACGGATCTGAAGCTTTCTTT	CASSLHHGSEAFF
TRBV12-3/TRBV12-4	TRBJ2-7	few	-	TGTGCCAGCAGCAGTACCCCCACCTACGAGCAGTACTTC	CASSSTPTYEQYF
TRBV10-3	TRBJ2-5	few	TRBD2	TGTGCCATCAGTGAGTTGAAGGGGACTAGCGGGATGGAAGAGACCCAGTACTTC	CAISELKGTSGMEETQYF
TRBV2	TRBJ2-1	-	TRBD2	TGTGCCAGCAGTGGGACTAGCGGGGAGTCCTACAATGAGCAGTTCTTC	CASSGTSGESYNEQFF
TRBV7-8	TRBJ2-5	-	-	TGTGCCAGCAGCTCCCACCAGTCCCAGTACTTC	CASSSHQSQYF
TRBV12-3/TRBV12-4	TRBJ2-1	many	-	TGTGCCAGCAGTCCCCTAAGGGGCCTGGGAACCTACAATGAGCAGTTCTTC	CASSPLRGLGTYNEQFF
TRBV9	TRBJ2-7	few	-	TGTGCCAGCAGCGTGAACCGCCGGGACCCGTCCTACGAGCAGTACTTC	CASSVNRRDPSYEQYF
TRBV27	TRBJ1-3	-	-	TGTGCCAGCAGTTCCCTGGGACAAGGGAACACCATATATTTT	CASSSLGQGNTIYF